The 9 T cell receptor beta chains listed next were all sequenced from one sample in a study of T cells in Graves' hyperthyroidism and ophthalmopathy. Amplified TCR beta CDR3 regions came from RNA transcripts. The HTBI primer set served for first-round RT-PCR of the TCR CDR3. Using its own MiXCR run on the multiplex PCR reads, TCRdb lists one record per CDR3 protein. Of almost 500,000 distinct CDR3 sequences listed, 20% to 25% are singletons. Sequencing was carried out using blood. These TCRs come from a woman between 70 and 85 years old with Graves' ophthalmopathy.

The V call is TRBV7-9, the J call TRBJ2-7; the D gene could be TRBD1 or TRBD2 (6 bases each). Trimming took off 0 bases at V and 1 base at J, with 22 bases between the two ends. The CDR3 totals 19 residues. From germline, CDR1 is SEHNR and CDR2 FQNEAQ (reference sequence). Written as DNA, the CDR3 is TGTGCCAGCAGCTTAGCGGAGGGTGGCAGGGGCCCCGATTCCTACGAGCAGTACTTC. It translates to CASSLAEGGRGPDSYEQYF.

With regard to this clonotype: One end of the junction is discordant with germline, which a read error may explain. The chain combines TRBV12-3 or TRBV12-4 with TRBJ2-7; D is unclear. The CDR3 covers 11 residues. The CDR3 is CASRLVGEQYF. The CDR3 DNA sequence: TGTGCCAGCAGATTAGTCGGGGAGCAGTACTTC.

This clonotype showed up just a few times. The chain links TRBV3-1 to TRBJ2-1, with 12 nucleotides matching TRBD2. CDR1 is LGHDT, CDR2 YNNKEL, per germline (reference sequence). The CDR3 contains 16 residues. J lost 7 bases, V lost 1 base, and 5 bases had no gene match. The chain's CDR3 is CASSQVLAGGLNEQFF. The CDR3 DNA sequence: TGTGCCAGCAGCCAAGTACTAGCGGGGGGTCTTAATGAGCAGTTCTTC.

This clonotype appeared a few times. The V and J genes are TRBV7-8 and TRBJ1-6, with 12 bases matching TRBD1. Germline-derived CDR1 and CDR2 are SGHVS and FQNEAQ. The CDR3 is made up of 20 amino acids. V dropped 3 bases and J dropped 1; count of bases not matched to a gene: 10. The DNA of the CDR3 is TGTGCCAGCAGCTTCGCCGGGACAGGGGGCTCATCGTCCTATAATTCACCCCTCCACTTT. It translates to CASSFAGTGGSSSYNSPLHF.

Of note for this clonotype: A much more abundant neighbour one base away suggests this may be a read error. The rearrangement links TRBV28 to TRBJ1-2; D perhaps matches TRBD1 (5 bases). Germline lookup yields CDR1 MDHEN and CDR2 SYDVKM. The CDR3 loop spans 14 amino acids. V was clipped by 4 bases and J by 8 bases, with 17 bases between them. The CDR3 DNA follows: TGTGCCAGCAGTTACCCCGGGGCTATCTGCGGCTACACCTTC. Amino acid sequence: CASSYPGAICGYTF.

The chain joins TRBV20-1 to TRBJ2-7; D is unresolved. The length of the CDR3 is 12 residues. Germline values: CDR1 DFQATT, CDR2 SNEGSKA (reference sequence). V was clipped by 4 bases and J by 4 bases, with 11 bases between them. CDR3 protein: CSAKLSGYEQYF. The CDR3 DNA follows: TGCAGTGCTAAGCTTAGTGGGTACGAGCAGTACTTC.

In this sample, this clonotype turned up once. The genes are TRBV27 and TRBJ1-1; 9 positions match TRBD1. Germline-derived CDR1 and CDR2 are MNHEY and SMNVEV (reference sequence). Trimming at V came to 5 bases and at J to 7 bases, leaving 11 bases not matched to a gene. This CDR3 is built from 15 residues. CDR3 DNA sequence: TGTGCCAGCAGTAAATACAGGGGGCGAGGGAGTGAAGCTTTCTTT. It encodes CASSKYRGRGSEAFF.

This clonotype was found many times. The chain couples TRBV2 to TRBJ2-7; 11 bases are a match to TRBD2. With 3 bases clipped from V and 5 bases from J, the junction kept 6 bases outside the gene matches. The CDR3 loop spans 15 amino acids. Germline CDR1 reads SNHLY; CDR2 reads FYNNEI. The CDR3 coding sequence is TGTGCCAGCAGTGAGGGGACTAGCGGTCCGAACGAGCAGTACTTC. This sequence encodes CASSEGTSGPNEQYF.

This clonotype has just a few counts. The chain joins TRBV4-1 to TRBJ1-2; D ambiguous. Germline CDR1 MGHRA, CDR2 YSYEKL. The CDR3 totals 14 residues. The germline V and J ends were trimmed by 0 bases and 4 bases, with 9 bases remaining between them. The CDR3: CASSQDQGFYGYTF. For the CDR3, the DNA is TGCGCCAGCAGCCAAGATCAAGGGTTCTATGGCTACACCTTC.